The source of this T cell receptor (beta chain) is a study of shared clonotypes between healthy human individuals. The overall study: Three CD4 naive, three CD4 memory, two CD8 naive and one CD8 memory plate were used per donor. General study findings and limits: Among the subsets, naive ones generally showed larger estimated richness than memory ones.

This clone was detected only once. What it binds is not known. Here immunoSEQ multiplex PCR was the method, and the copy in TCRdb shows in-frame clones only, minus some. The table lists about 1.5 million clones, 95% to 99% of them singletons, with around 0.47% in the top ten. Germline CDR1 SGHDT, CDR2 YYEEEE. V was clipped by 6 bases and J by 6 bases, with 11 bases between them. The CDR3 runs to 12 residues. The TCR originated in a young man in good health. This chain uses TRBV5-6 with TRBJ2-3, with D unresolved. Specimen: naive CD4+ T cells sorted from blood. Subset specified: CD45RA+ positively selected. CDR3: CASNLGLDTQYF. CDR3 nucleotide sequence: TGTGCCAGCAACCTAGGATTGGATACGCAGTATTTT.